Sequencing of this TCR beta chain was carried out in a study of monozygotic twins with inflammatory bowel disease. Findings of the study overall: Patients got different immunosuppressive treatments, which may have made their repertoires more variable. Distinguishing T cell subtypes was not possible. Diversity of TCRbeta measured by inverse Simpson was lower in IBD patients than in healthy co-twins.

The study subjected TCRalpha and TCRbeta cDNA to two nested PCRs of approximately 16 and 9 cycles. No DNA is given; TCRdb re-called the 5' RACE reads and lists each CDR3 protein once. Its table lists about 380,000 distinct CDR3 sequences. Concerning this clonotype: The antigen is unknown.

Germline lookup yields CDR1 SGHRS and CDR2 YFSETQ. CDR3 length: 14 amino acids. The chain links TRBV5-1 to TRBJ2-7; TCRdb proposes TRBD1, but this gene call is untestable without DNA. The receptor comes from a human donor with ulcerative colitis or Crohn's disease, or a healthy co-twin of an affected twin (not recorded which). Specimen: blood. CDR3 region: CASSLVGTEDEQYF.